The clone carrying this T cell receptor beta chain was observed a single time. The target antigen is unknown. This entry belongs to a study of cytomegalovirus exposure and HLA in healthy donors. Study-level results: Cytomegalovirus-associated status was assigned to about 180 TCR beta chains. Later analysis identified around 15,000 TCR beta sequences associated with HLA alleles, using a false discovery rate threshold of 0.05. In an earlier analysis, most TCR beta V segments were productive about 87% or about 30% of the time.

13 Jbeta primers and 60 Vbeta primers were used for the PCR. Profiled with immunoSEQ multiplex PCR; TCRdb holds only in-frame clones, not every one. The profile shows 80,000 or so clones, around 78% of them singletons. The origin of this receptor is a man between 40 and 49 years old in good health and CMV-seronegative. The source material was PBMCs.

This CDR3 is CASSLMDRNTEAFF. For the CDR3, the DNA is TGTGCCAGCAGCTTAATGGACAGAAACACTGAAGCTTTCTTT. The rearrangement uses TRBV7-6 and TRBJ1-1, with D possibly matching TRBD1 (6 bases). Looked up from germline, CDR1 is SGHVS and CDR2 is FNYEAQ. The ends were cut back, 2 bases at V and 2 bases at J, with 9 bases in the middle. The CDR3 has 14 residues. Full variable domain (rest looked up from reference TRBV7-6 and TRBJ1-1): GAGVSQSPRYKVTKRGQDVALRCDPISGHVSLYWYRQALGQGPEFLTYFNYEAQQDKSGLPNDRFSAERPEGSISTLTIQRTEQRDSAMYRCASSLMDRNTEAFFGQGTRLTVV.